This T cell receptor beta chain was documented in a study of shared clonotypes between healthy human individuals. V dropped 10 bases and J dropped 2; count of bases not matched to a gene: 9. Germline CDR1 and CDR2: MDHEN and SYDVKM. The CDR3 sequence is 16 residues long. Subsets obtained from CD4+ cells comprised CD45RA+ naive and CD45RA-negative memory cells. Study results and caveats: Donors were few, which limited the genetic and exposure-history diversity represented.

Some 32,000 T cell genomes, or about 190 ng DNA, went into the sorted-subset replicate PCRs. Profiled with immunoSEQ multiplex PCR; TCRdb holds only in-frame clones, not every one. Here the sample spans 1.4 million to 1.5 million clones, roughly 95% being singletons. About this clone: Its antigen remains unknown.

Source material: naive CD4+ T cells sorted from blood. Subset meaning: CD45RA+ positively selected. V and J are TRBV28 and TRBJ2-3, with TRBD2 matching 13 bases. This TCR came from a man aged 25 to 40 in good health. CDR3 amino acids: CATSSGTSGNTDTQYF. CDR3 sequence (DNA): TGTGCCACTTCCTCCGGGACTAGCGGGAACACAGATACGCAGTATTTT.